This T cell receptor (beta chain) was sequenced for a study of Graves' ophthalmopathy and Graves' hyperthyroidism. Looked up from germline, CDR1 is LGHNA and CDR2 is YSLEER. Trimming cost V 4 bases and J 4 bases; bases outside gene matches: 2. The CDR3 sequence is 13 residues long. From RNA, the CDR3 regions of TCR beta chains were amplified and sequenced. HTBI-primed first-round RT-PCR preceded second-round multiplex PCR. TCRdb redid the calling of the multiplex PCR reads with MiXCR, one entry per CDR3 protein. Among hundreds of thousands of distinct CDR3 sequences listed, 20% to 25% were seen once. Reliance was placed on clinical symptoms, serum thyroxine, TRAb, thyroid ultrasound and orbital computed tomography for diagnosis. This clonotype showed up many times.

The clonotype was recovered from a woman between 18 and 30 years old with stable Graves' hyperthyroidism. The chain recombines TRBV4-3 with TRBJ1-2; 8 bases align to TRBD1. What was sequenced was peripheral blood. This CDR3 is CASSRGQGYGYTF. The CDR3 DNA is TGCGCCAGCAGCCGCGGACAGGGCTATGGCTACACCTTC.